Below, 17 T cell receptor beta chains from the same sample are listed, as sequenced in a study of beta chain features in type 1 diabetes. Whole-study findings and limits: When Type 1 diabetes patients were examined, their TCRB CDR3s proved moderately but significantly shorter in all four CD4+ subsets.

Their antigens remain unidentified. The whole isolated RNA underwent reverse transcription, so sequencing captured expressed TCRB transcripts. TCRdb's table, derived via immunoSEQ multiplex PCR, lists solely in-frame clones and lacks some. Of about 640,000 clones in the sample, 12% were seen once. Input material: naive CD4+ T cells from blood. The source of these receptors is a man aged 25 to 45 with type 1 diabetes.

The V call is TRBV9, the J call TRBJ1-5; no definite D call. Germline-derived CDR1 and CDR2 are SGDLS and YYNGEE. The CDR3 loop spans 14 amino acids. This CDR3 is CPPLWVLSNQPQHF. DNA for the CDR3: TGTCCGCCACTCTGGGTCCTAAGCAATCAGCCCCAGCATTTT.

The gene calls are TRBV25-1 and TRBJ1-5; D perhaps matches TRBD1 (6 bases). CDR3 length: 14 amino acids. CDR1 and CDR2 from the germline V gene are MGHDK and SYGVNS. Trimming stripped 5 bases from V and 6 bases from J, with 14 bases between. The CDR3 nucleotides are TGTGCCAGCAGTACCCGAGGGGGTGGTCAGCCCCAGCATTTT. Its translation is CASSTRGGGQPQHF.

The rearrangement uses TRBV11-2 and TRBJ1-2; the D gene is possibly TRBD1 (6 bases). Between the trimmed V and J ends, which lost 5 bases and 8 bases, there was a span of 15 bases. The CDR3 has 13 residues. Looked up from germline, CDR1 is SGHAT and CDR2 is FQNNGV. Written as DNA, the CDR3 is TGTGCCAGCAGCCAAAACAGGGTTAGAGGCTACACCTTC. It encodes CASSQNRVRGYTF.

This clone was detected a few times. The chain has TRBV7-9 and TRBJ2-7; 11 bases fit TRBD1. The CDR3 is 15 residues long. V shed 5 bases, J shed 2 bases, and the junction held 5 bases outside the gene matches. The germline CDR1 and CDR2 sequences are SEHNR and FQNEAQ (reference sequence). The CDR3 here is CASSKPGQGAYEQYF. CDR3 nucleotides: TGTGCCAGCAGCAAGCCGGGACAGGGGGCCTACGAGCAGTACTTC.

The rearrangement links TRBV7-8 to TRBJ1-2; 7 positions match TRBD1. V lost 3 bases and J lost 6; bases outside the gene matches: 7. Germline lookup yields CDR1 SGHVS and CDR2 FQNEAQ. The CDR3 loop spans 14 amino acids. Here the CDR3 reads CASSLGTASDGYTF. The CDR3 DNA is TGTGCCAGCAGCTTGGGGACAGCCAGCGATGGCTACACCTTC. The full variable domain, completed using reference TRBV7-8 and TRBJ1-2, is GAGVSQSPRYKVAKRGQDVALRCDPISGHVSLFWYQQALGQGPEFLTYFQNEAQLDKSGLPSDRFFAERPEGSVSTLKIQRTQQEDSAVYLCASSLGTASDGYTFGSGTRLTVV.

This clone was observed a few times. The genes are TRBV7-3 and TRBJ1-2; a weak D match, TRBD1 (6 bases). V was trimmed by 5 bases and J by 4 bases, leaving 14 bases between them. The CDR3 runs 14 residues. Germline V gene sequence: CDR1 SGHTA, CDR2 FQGTGA. The CDR3 sequence: CASSPRDTSYGYTF. CDR3 sequence (DNA): TGTGCCAGCAGCCCTCGGGACACCAGCTATGGCTACACCTTC. The full variable domain, its missing parts supplied by reference TRBV7-3 and TRBJ1-2, is GAGVSQTPSNKVTEKGKYVELRCDPISGHTALYWYRQSLGQGPEFLIYFQGTGAADDSGLPNDRFFAVRPEGSVSTLKIQRTERGDSAVYLCASSPRDTSYGYTFGSGTRLTVV.

In its sample, this clone was seen a few times. The chain carries TRBV19 and TRBJ1-2, with a weak D call TRBD1 (6 bases). V gave up 6 bases and J gave up 8 bases, with 19 bases separating them. CDR1 is LNHDA, CDR2 SQIVND, per germline (reference sequence). The CDR3 spans 14 residues. The CDR3 region has the DNA TGTGCCAGTAGATCGGTCGGCAGGGGAGGAGGCTACACCTTC. Its protein is CASRSVGRGGGYTF.

This chain joins TRBV7-3 and TRBJ1-1, with a tentative D call TRBD1 (5 bases). Germline V CDR1 and CDR2: SGHTA, FQGTGA. Between the trimmed V and J ends, which lost 5 bases and 1 base, there was a span of 11 bases. This CDR3 comprises 14 residues. The chain's CDR3 is CASSRGRQNTEAFF. CDR3 coding DNA: TGTGCCAGCAGCCGGGGACGGCAGAACACTGAAGCTTTCTTT.

This clone was observed a handful of times. The genes are TRBV10-3 and TRBJ1-2; D perhaps matches TRBD1 (5 bases). The CDR3 has 16 residues. V was trimmed by 2 bases and J by 1 base, leaving 14 bases between them. Germline-derived CDR1 and CDR2 are ENHRY and SYGVKD. In DNA form, the CDR3 reads TGTGCCATCAGTGAGGTCATGCAGGGAATTAACTATGGCTACACCTTC. Translating it yields CAISEVMQGINYGYTF.

The chain combines TRBV29-1 with TRBJ2-4; D possibly corresponds to TRBD2 (5 bases). CDR3 size: 13 residues. CDR1 and CDR2 (germline): SQVTM, ANQGSEA. Trimming shortened V by 4 bases and J by 0 bases, and 7 bases separated the two germline ends. The CDR3 reads CSVVRVAKNIQYF. The CDR3 bases are TGCAGCGTTGTGAGGGTAGCCAAAAACATTCAGTACTTC. Variable domain in full (rest from reference TRBV29-1 and TRBJ2-4): SAVISQKPSRDICQRGTSLTIQCQVDSQVTMMFWYRQQPGQSLTLIATANQGSEATYESGFVIDKFPISRPNLTFSTLTVSNMSPEDSSIYLCSVVRVAKNIQYFGAGTRLSVL.

A few counts support this clone. The chain links TRBV7-2 to TRBJ2-6; 9 bases line up with TRBD1. Germline CDR1 SGHTA, CDR2 FQGNSA. Trimming took 5 bases from V and 0 from J; bases not matched to a gene: 2. The CDR3 is made up of 16 amino acids. The CDR3 coding sequence is TGTGCCAGCAGCCGACAGGGGGGCTCTGGGGCCAACGTCCTGACTTTC. This gives the protein CASSRQGGSGANVLTF. The variable domain in full, with the rest retrieved from reference TRBV7-2 and TRBJ2-6, is GAGVSQSPSNKVTEKGKDVELRCDPISGHTALYWYRQSLGQGLEFLIYFQGNSAPDKSGLPSDRFSAERTGGSVSTLTIQRTQQEDSAVYLCASSRQGGSGANVLTFGAGSRLTVL.

This clone was found a few times. CDR3 bases: TGTGCCAGCAGCTCCAGGACGGCTGAAAAACTGTTTTTT. It translates to CASSSRTAEKLFF. The chain combines TRBV7-9 with TRBJ1-4, with D unresolved. V lost 4 bases, J lost 7 bases, and 10 bases lay in between. CDR1 SEHNR and CDR2 FQNEAQ come from the germline V gene (reference sequence). CDR3 length: 13 residues.

The chain employs TRBV5-4 and TRBJ1-2; TRBD1 is a possible D gene (6 bases). The ends were cut back, 4 bases at V and 7 bases at J, with 17 bases in the middle. The germline CDR1 and CDR2 sequences are SGHNT and YYREEE (reference sequence). The length of the CDR3 is 14 residues. This chain's CDR3 is CASSPPTGPSGYTF. CDR3 nucleotides: TGTGCCAGCAGCCCTCCGACAGGACCCTCTGGCTACACCTTC.

This clone showed up just a few times. The chain uses TRBV7-4 and TRBJ1-6; D might be TRBD1 (5 bases). The V end was cut by 1 base, the J end by 11 bases, with 24 bases between. This CDR3 comprises 18 residues. Germline CDR1 SGHVT, CDR2 SQSDAQ. The CDR3 is CASSLVPTVVPGGPPLHF. The CDR3 DNA sequence: TGTGCCAGCAGCTTAGTTCCAACCGTGGTCCCGGGGGGACCACCCCTCCACTTT.

This clone was picked up a small number of times. This chain uses TRBV5-6 with TRBJ1-2; the D is unclear. Germline CDR1 and CDR2: SGHDT and YYEEEE. V dropped 2 bases and J dropped 4 bases, with 12 bases sitting between them. CDR3 length: 14 residues. This CDR3 reads CASSLRQPIYGYTF. CDR3 nucleotide sequence: TGTGCCAGCAGCTTAAGGCAGCCAATCTATGGCTACACCTTC.

V is TRBV5-1 and J is TRBJ1-6; D unclear. The CDR3 consists of 15 residues. V lost 0 bases to trimming and J lost 9 bases, with 13 bases between them. Germline values: CDR1 SGHRS, CDR2 YFSETQ. CDR3 in amino acids: CASSLEWLRVSPLHF. The DNA for the CDR3 is TGCGCCAGCAGCTTGGAGTGGCTCCGGGTTTCACCCCTCCACTTT. Full variable domain (outside the CDR3, taken from reference TRBV5-1 and TRBJ1-6): KAGVTQTPRYLIKTRGQQVTLSCSPISGHRSVSWYQQTPGQGLQFLFEYFSETQRNKGNFPGRFSGRQFSNSRSEMNVSTLELGDSALYLCASSLEWLRVSPLHFGNGTRLTVT.

The J gene is TRBJ2-6, the V gene TRBV7-3; D call uncertain. The CDR3 is 16 residues long. V was shortened by 1 base and J by 0 bases, with 7 bases between the two germline ends. The germline V gene has CDR1 SGHTA and CDR2 FQGTGA. In DNA, the CDR3 is TGTGCCAGCAGCTTAAACTGGGACTCTGGGGCCAACGTCCTGACTTTC. Encoded protein: CASSLNWDSGANVLTF.